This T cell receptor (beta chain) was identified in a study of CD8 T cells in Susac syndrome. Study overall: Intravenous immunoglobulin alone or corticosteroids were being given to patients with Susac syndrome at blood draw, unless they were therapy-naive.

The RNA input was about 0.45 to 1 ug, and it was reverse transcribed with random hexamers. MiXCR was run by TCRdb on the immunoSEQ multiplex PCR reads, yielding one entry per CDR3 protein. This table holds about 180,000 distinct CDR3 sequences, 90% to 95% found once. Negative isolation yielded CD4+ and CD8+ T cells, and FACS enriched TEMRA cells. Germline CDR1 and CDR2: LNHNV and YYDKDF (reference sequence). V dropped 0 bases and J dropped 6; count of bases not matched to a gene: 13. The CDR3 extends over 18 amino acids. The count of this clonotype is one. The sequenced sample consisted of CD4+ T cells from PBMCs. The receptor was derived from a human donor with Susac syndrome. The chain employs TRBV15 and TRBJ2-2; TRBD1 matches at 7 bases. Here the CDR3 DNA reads TGTGCCACCAGCAGAGATGGGGAAGGGACAGCGCAATCCGGGGAGCTGTTTTTT. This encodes CATSRDGEGTAQSGELFF.